These 11 T cell receptor beta chains were sequenced from one sample in a study of CD8+CD57+ T cells in acquired aplastic anemia. The use of genomic DNA as template underpinned the TCR beta VDJ and CDR3 profiling. A single record per CDR3 protein comes from TCRdb applying MiXCR to the reads. In the table there are roughly 500,000 distinct CDR3 sequences, approximately 32% of which are singletons. Only patients with CD8+CD57+ cell expansion on flow cytometry were chosen for sequencing. The sequenced material came from sorted CD4+, CD8+, or CD8+CD57+ T cells (not recorded which) from PBMCs. Source of these receptors: a human donor with aplastic anemia.

This clonotype was counted ten times or more. Because it lacks the conserved phenylalanine or tryptophan at the end, this CDR3 is likely a read error. Because the CDR3's place on the DNA is in doubt, the DNA is left out and the CDR3 is given as listed by TCRdb. The chain links TRBV19 to TRBJ1-4; the DNA was not used to check the table's D call, TRBD1. A total of 10 residues make up the CDR3, ends included. Germline CDR1 reads LNHDA; CDR2 reads SQIVND (reference sequence). The CDR3 protein is CASSKGGHLV.

This rearrangement joins TRBV19 to TRBJ2-1, with no clear D. Germline CDR1 LNHDA, CDR2 SQIVND (reference sequence). The CDR3 spans 15 residues. V was trimmed by 8 bases and J by 0 bases, leaving 14 bases between them. The CDR3 region is CASGLLGRSYNEQFF. CDR3 nucleotide sequence: TGTGCCAGTGGCTTACTGGGCCGCTCCTACAATGAGCAGTTCTTC.

In its sample, this clonotype was seen many times. The V call is TRBV7-8, the J call TRBJ1-2; maybe TRBD1 (5 bases). The V gene's germline CDR1 is SGHVS and CDR2 FQNEAQ. The V end was cut by 5 bases, the J end by 8 bases, with 21 bases between. The CDR3 runs 15 residues. CDR3 in DNA: TGTGCCAGCAGCCTACGAGGGGCGTCCCGGCAGGGCTACACCTTC. Encoded protein: CASSLRGASRQGYTF. The whole variable domain, filled in from reference TRBV7-8 and TRBJ1-2, reads GAGVSQSPRYKVAKRGQDVALRCDPISGHVSLFWYQQALGQGPEFLTYFQNEAQLDKSGLPSDRFFAERPEGSVSTLKIQRTQQEDSAVYLCASSLRGASRQGYTFGSGTRLTVV.

This clonotype has only a few counts. A read error is possible here, since a much larger clone lies one base away. V gene TRBV11-2 combines with J gene TRBJ2-7, with TRBD2 matching 13 bases. Germline V CDR1 and CDR2: SGHAT, FQNNGV. The CDR3 has 16 residues. J lost 6 bases, V lost 5 bases, and 10 bases had no gene match. CDR3 bases: TGTGCCAGCAGCGTAGTACCGGGACTAGCGGGGTGCGAGCAGTACTTC. Amino acid sequence: CASSVVPGLAGCEQYF.

The CDR3: CSAPDSSPYNEQFF. The CDR3, as DNA: TGCAGTGCTCCGGACAGTAGTCCCTACAATGAGCAGTTCTTC. The chain recombines TRBV20-1 with TRBJ2-1; possibly TRBD1 for D (6 bases). CDR1 is DFQATT and CDR2 is SNEGSKA in the germline V gene (reference sequence). V lost 5 bases and J 2 bases, leaving 13 bases between the germline ends. CDR3 size: 14 residues.

The sample holds many counts of this clonotype. This chain uses TRBV7-2 with TRBJ1-6; D perhaps matches TRBD1 (6 bases). CDR3 size: 16 residues. V gave up 4 bases and J gave up 7 bases, with 17 bases separating them. Germline CDR1 and CDR2: SGHTA and FQGNSA. The CDR3 DNA follows: TGTGCCAGCAGCTCTATGTCAGGGGAGCGGAATTCACCCCTCCACTTT. Translating gives CASSSMSGERNSPLHF.

V is TRBV10-3 and J is TRBJ1-4; 8 bases are shared with TRBD1. Germline CDR1 is ENHRY and CDR2 is SYGVKD. V gave up 0 bases and J gave up 8 bases; unmatched junction bases: 5. CDR3 length equals 15 residues. The CDR3 DNA sequence: TGTGCCATCAGTGAGTCGACAGGGGTGGAAGAAAAACTGTTTTTT. It is translated as CAISESTGVEEKLFF.

The J gene is TRBJ1-2, the V gene TRBV30; D is ambiguous. The ends were cut back, 0 bases at V and 7 bases at J, with 18 bases in the middle. The germline CDR1 and CDR2 sequences are GTSNPN and SVGIG (reference sequence). The CDR3 consists of 15 residues. The CDR3 nucleotides are TGTGCCTGGAGTGTACCGCCAGAGCATATAAGTGGCTACACCTTC. The encoded protein is CAWSVPPEHISGYTF. Full variable domain (rest looked up from reference TRBV30 and TRBJ1-2): SQTIHQWPATLVQPVGSPLSLECTVEGTSNPNLYWYRQAAGRGLQLLFYSVGIGQISSEVPQNLSASRPQDRQFILSSKKLLLSDSGFYLCAWSVPPEHISGYTFGSGTRLTVV.

This clonotype appeared a few times. The chain employs TRBV10-3 and TRBJ1-2; D gene uncertain. The germline V and J ends were trimmed by 10 bases and 3 bases, with 18 bases remaining between them. CDR3 length: 14 amino acids. Germline V gene data show CDR1 as ENHRY and CDR2 as SYGVKD. DNA of the CDR3: TGTGCCAGTGGGAGCAGAGGCGGAGACTATGGCTACACCTTC. It translates to CASGSRGGDYGYTF.

This clonotype was seen at least ten times. The chain is built from TRBV15 and TRBJ1-1; D is perhaps TRBD1 (6 bases). The CDR3 is 14 residues long. V was shortened by 9 bases and J by 3 bases, with 17 bases between the two germline ends. Germline loops: CDR1 LNHNV, CDR2 YYDKDF (reference sequence). The CDR3: CATQRGGRDTEAFF. The CDR3 DNA reads TGTGCCACACAGAGAGGGGGGCGCGACACTGAAGCTTTCTTT.

The CDR3 DNA follows: TGTGCCAGCAACGAAATAGGGACTGGAAACACCATATATTTT. It codes for CASNEIGTGNTIYF. The chain recombines TRBV6-1 with TRBJ1-3; D gene ambiguous. V dropped 7 bases and J dropped 2 bases, with 12 bases sitting between them. Germline CDR1 MNHNS, CDR2 SASEGT. The CDR3 has 14 residues.